The entry below gives a single TCR beta chain sequence along with its context. CDR1 and CDR2 (germline): KGHDR, SFDVKD. Trimming removed 4 bases from V and 4 bases from J; junction bases left unmatched: 6. CDR3 length: 15 residues. This entry belongs to a study of blood T cell repertoires in COVID-19. Study-level information: Specimens from acute and convalescent COVID-19 originated in the United States, Italy and Spain. PBMCs, B-cell-depleted T cells, or T cells provided the cDNA or gDNA that made up the material.

In the study's own analysis: Estimation of nucleated cell counts relied on the amplification of reference gene primers. Profiled with immunoSEQ multiplex PCR; TCRdb holds only in-frame clones, not every one. V and J calls and clone size are given by that table; D and trimming were obtained from the DNA. Among roughly 57,000 clones listed, 65% to 85% were seen once. This sequence joins TRBV24-1 and TRBJ1-1; 9 positions agree with TRBD1. The receptor was isolated from a man between 65 and 79 years old with active or convalescent COVID-19. What was sequenced was peripheral blood. This CDR3 is CATSDSTGGFTEAFF. The CDR3, as DNA: TGTGCCACCAGTGACTCGACAGGGGGGTTCACTGAAGCTTTCTTT.